This T cell receptor (beta chain) originates from a study of regulatory and conventional T cells in breast cancer (dated by TCRdb to the mid-2010s). A note on this clonotype: The target of this receptor is not known. No base quality information exists; no much larger clone differs at one position.

Relative to germline, V is 2 bases shorter and J is 9 bases shorter, with 14 bases between their ends. As encoded in the germline V gene (reference sequence), CDR1 is DFQATT while CDR2 is SNEGSKA. Its CDR3 holds 14 amino acids, cysteine through phenylalanine. CDR3 DNA only is kept here, 42 bases in frame from base 1. Libraries were built with PCR. The run used an Illumina MiSeq. TCRdb itself trimmed the public reads at Q25 with fastp, ran MiXCR and retained productive beta chains. Every entry covers one CDR3 protein and lists the most common genes and DNA from its rows. The sample includes approximately 9,700 distinct CDR3 sequences, with roughly 34% observed a single time. The leading ten clones occupy roughly 6.1% of the sample.

The specimen was conventional T cells from blood. This receptor was obtained from a male donor in good health. This chain joins TRBV20-1 to TRBJ1-6, with no reliable assignment of the D segment. The DNA sequence follows: TGCAGTGCTAGAACGGCCCCCCGGGGTTCACCCCTCCACTTT. Protein translation: CSARTAPRGSPLHF.